The sequence of this T cell receptor (beta chain) was determined in a study of PD-L1 blockade in urothelial cancer. Study-level information: In 2014 therapy began: atezolizumab 1,200 mg intravenously every 3 weeks. Between 0 and 3 chemotherapy regimens preceded treatment for each patient. Analyses used blood from 3 weeks (second dose) and 6 weeks after treatment start.

Germline V gene lookup returns CDR1 MNHEY and CDR2 SVGAGI. Between the trimmed V and J ends, which lost 5 bases and 5 bases, there was a span of 12 bases. The CDR3 is 13 amino acids. TCRdb keeps only in-frame clones here, not all; method: immunoSEQ multiplex PCR. The repertoire consists of some 79,000 clones, with 82% occurring once and the leading ten covering 8% to 9.5%. The V and J genes are TRBV6-5 and TRBJ1-1, with D tentatively TRBD1 (5 bases). The clonotype comes from a man aged 65-85 years with urothelial cancer. The sample consisted of PBMCs, taken around atezolizumab (anti-PD-L1) treatment. CDR3 amino acids: CASSETTETEAFF. In DNA, the CDR3 is TGTGCCAGCAGTGAAACGACAGAGACTGAAGCTTTCTTT.